Listed below are T cell receptor beta chains from one sample, sequenced in a study of blood T cells in healthy people across ages. TCRdb processed the 5' RACE reads anew with MiXCR; each CDR3 protein has one entry. This sample has fewer than 950,000 distinct CDR3 sequences, with 50% to 65% found just once. The sequencing sample was made of blood. Source of these receptors: a man older than 75 in good health. Each CDR3 is given with its conserved first and last residue. The D gene is left open where the match is weak. Not every row has a clone size; where given, it reads once, few, many or a size class.

TRBV29-1	TRBJ2-3	.	few	TGCAGCGTAGGTACGCAGTATTTT	CSVGTQYF
TRBV12-3/TRBV12-4	TRBJ1-2	TRBD1	.	TGTGTCAGCTCTCCGTCCGGGACAGCCTATGGCTACACCTTC	CVSSPSGTAYGYTF
TRBV29-1	TRBJ2-7	.	.	TGCAGCGCGACCGTCCGGGAAAGAAACAATGAGCAGTACTTC	CSATVRERNNEQYF
TRBV20-1	TRBJ2-3	.	.	TGCAGTGCTAGTGCCCGGGGTCGTAACAGATACGCGTATTTT	CSASARGRNRYAYF
TRBV6-1	TRBJ2-1	.	.	TGTGCCAGCAGGAAGGGGGGAAGCTCCTACAATGAGCAGTTCTTC	CASRKGGSSYNEQFF
TRBV20-1	TRBJ2-1	TRBD2	few	TGCAGTGCCCCCGGGGGGGCAGGCTCCTACAATGAGCAGTTCTTC	CSAPGGAGSYNEQFF
TRBV14	TRBJ1-1	.	.	TGTGCCAGCAGTCATCGGGGACTGAACACTGAAGCTTTCTTT	CASSHRGLNTEAFF
TRBV4-2	TRBJ2-7	.	few	TGTGCCAGCAGCCAAGGGGACGTGGACGAGCAGTACTTC	CASSQGDVDEQYF
TRBV3-1	TRBJ2-7	TRBD2	.	TGTGCCAGCAGCCGGTCACTAGCGGGAGGGCGCAACGAGCAGTACTTC	CASSRSLAGGRNEQYF
TRBV25-1	TRBJ1-6	.	.	TGTGCCAGCAGTGAATCCGCAGGGCAGAATTCACCCCTCCACTTT	CASSESAGQNSPLHF
TRBV27	TRBJ2-5	TRBD1	.	TGTGCCAGCAAAAGACAGGGGAGGGAGACCCAGTACTTC	CASKRQGRETQYF
TRBV5-4	TRBJ2-1	.	.	TGTGCCAGCAGCAGTACAGGGACGGGCAATGAGCAGTTCTTC	CASSSTGTGNEQFF
TRBV2	TRBJ2-7	.	few	TGTGCCAGCAGTGTGACAGTGAGCTCCTACGAGCAGTACTTC	CASSVTVSSYEQYF
TRBV11-2	TRBJ2-3	.	once	TGTGCCAGCAGGACCACGGCGGGCACAGATACGCAGTATTTT	CASRTTAGTDTQYF
TRBV18	TRBJ2-5	.	.	TGTGCCAGCTCGGAGGTGTCACAAGAGACCCAGTACTTC	CASSEVSQETQYF
TRBV4-1	TRBJ2-1	TRBD2	few	TGCGCCAGCAGCCAAGAGAGGACTAGCGGGAGGGAACCCTACAATGAGCAGTTCTTC	CASSQERTSGREPYNEQFF
TRBV9	TRBJ2-1	.	.	TGTGCCAGCAGCGTAGAGTGGGGCAGCGAGCAGTTCTTC	CASSVEWGSEQFF
TRBV29-1	TRBJ1-2	.	few	TGCAGCGTTCCGGGATCCCTAGCGGATGGCTACACCTTC	CSVPGSLADGYTF
TRBV20-1	TRBJ1-2	TRBD1	.	TGCAGTGCTAGCCCGGGACAGAGGGGCTACACCTTC	CSASPGQRGYTF
TRBV9	TRBJ2-4	.	.	TGTGCCAGCAGCGTAGCGGGGGTTACTTACGGGCAGTACTTC	CASSVAGVTYGQYF